This T cell receptor beta chain was retrieved from a study of blood T cell repertoires in COVID-19. Study-level background: COVID-19 samples, acute and convalescent, were from the United States, Italy and Spain.

Per the study methods: Estimation of nucleated cell counts relied on the amplification of reference gene primers. Sequenced by immunoSEQ multiplex PCR; TCRdb stores in-frame clones only, minus some. V, J and clone size are taken as reported in that table, and D and trimming were inferred from the DNA itself. In the table there are some 190,000 clones, 82% of which are singletons. Looked up from germline, CDR1 is SEHNR and CDR2 is FQNEAQ (reference sequence). The CDR3 contains 16 residues. Trimming stripped 5 bases from V and 0 bases from J, with 16 bases between. The sequenced sample consisted of peripheral blood. The clonotype was recovered from a woman aged 80 or over with active or convalescent COVID-19. The V gene is TRBV7-9, the J gene TRBJ2-5, with D perhaps TRBD1 (6 bases). The chain's CDR3 is CASSNRDKPYQETQYF. The CDR3, as DNA: TGTGCCAGCAGCAACCGGGACAAACCATACCAAGAGACCCAGTACTTC.